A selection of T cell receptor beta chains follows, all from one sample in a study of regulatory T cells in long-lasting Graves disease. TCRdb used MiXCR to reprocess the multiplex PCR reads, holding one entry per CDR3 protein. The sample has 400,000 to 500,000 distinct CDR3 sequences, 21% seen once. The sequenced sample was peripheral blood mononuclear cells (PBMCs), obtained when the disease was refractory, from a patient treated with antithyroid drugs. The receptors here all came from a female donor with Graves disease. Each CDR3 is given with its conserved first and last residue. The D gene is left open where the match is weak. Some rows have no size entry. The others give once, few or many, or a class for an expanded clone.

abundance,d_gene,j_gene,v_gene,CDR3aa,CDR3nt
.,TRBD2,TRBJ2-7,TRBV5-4,CASSPTLGTSGYEQYF,TGTGCCAGCAGCCCAACGCTCGGGACTAGCGGCTACGAGCAGTACTTC
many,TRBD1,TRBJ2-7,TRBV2,CASAFMGQGTYEQYF,TGTGCCAGTGCTTTCATGGGACAGGGGACCTACGAGCAGTACTTC
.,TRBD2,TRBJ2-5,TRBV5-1,CASSLGASGLRETQYF,TGCGCCAGCAGCTTGGGGGCTAGCGGGCTCCGGGAGACCCAGTACTTC
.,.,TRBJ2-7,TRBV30,CAWTPQGDEQYF,TGTGCCTGGACTCCCCAAGGCGACGAGCAGTACTTC
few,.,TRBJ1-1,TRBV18,CASSEGGGLETEAFF,TGTGCCAGCTCAGAGGGAGGGGGGCTCGAAACTGAAGCTTTCTTT
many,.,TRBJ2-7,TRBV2,CASSVGGNTYEQYF,TGTGCCAGCAGTGTTGGGGGGAACACCTACGAGCAGTACTTC
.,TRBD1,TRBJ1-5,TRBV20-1,CSALTLTGVWDQPQHF,TGCAGTGCCCTTACCCTAACAGGGGTCTGGGATCAGCCCCAGCATTTT
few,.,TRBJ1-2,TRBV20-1,CSAQGSGTDYGYTF,TGCAGTGCTCAGGGGTCCGGGACTGACTATGGCTACACCTTC
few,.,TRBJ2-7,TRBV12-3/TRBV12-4,CASSLEQGYEQYF,TGTGCCAGCAGTTTAGAACAGGGCTACGAGCAGTACTTC
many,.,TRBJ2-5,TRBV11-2,CASSSPRGGQRQTQYF,TGTGCCAGCAGCTCCCCTCGTGGGGGGCAAAGGCAGACCCAGTACTTC
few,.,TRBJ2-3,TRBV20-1,CKGSLGGTDTQYF,TGCAAGGGGAGCCTAGGGGGCACAGATACGCAGTATTTT
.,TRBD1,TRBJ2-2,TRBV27,CASSFRTGGVRGELFF,TGTGCCAGCAGTTTCCGTACAGGGGGCGTCAGAGGGGAGCTGTTTTTT
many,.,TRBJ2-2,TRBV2,CASSEARLGGTGELFF,TGTGCCAGCAGTGAAGCGAGACTGGGGGGAACCGGGGAGCTGTTTTTT
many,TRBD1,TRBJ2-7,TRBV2,CASRLPGQGTYEQYF,TGTGCCAGCAGGTTACCGGGACAGGGGACCTACGAGCAGTACTTC
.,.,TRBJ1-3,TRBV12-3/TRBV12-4,CASSPGHYSGNTIYF,TGTGCCAGCAGCCCGGGACACTACTCTGGAAACACCATATATTTT
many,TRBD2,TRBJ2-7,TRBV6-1,CASKVAGAYEQYF,TGTGCCAGCAAGGTGGCGGGGGCCTACGAGCAGTACTTC
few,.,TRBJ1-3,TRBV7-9,CASSLQGPAAIVANTIYF,TGTGCCAGCAGCTTACAGGGGCCGGCGGCTATCGTAGCGAACACCATATATTTT
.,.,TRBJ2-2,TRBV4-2,CASSRGGAGELFF,TGTGCCAGCAGCCGCGGTGGGGCCGGGGAGCTGTTTTTT
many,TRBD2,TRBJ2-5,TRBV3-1,CASRPFGLAEETQYF,TGTGCCAGCAGGCCTTTCGGACTAGCGGAAGAGACCCAGTACTTC
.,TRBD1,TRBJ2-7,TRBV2,CASSFHPGQEYEQYF,TGTGCCAGCAGCTTCCACCCGGGACAGGAGTACGAGCAGTACTTC
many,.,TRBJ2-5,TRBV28,CASSATLLDYKETQYF,TGTGCCAGCAGTGCAACCCTACTGGACTATAAAGAGACCCAGTACTTC
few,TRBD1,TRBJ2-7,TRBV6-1,CASRAGTGHTEQYF,TGTGCCAGCAGGGCCGGGACAGGTCACACCGAGCAGTACTTC
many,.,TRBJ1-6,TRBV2,CASSDLERGSPLHF,TGTGCCAGCAGTGATCTCGAACGGGGTTCACCCCTCCACTTT
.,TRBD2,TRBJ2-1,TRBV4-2,CASSQGAGGGLWNEQFF,TGTGCCAGCAGCCAAGGGGCCGGGGGGGGGTTGTGGAATGAGCAGTTCTTC
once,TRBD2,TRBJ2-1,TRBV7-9,CASSLVPSGIRNEQFF,TGTGCCAGCAGCTTAGTTCCTAGCGGGATTAGGAATGAGCAGTTCTTC
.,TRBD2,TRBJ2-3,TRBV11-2,CASSLLRELDTQYF,TGTGCCAGCAGCTTACTGCGGGAGTTAGATACGCAGTATTTT
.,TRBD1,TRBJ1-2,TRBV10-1,CASNFRTGNYGYTF,TGCGCCAGCAACTTCCGGACAGGGAACTATGGCTACACCTTC
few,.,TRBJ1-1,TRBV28,CASTTSVGTYTEAFF,TGTGCCAGCACCACTTCCGTGGGGACCTACACTGAAGCTTTCTTT
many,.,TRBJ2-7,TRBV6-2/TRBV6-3,CASSLKRVYEQYF,TGTGCCAGCAGCCTTAAGCGTGTCTACGAGCAGTACTTC
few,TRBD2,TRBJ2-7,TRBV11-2,CASSTPGRDFTYEQYF,TGTGCCAGCAGCACTCCGGGGAGGGACTTTACCTACGAGCAGTACTTC
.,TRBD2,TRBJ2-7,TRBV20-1,CSARGTSSYEQYF,TGCAGTGCTAGAGGGACTAGCAGCTACGAGCAGTACTTC